This T cell receptor (beta chain) was retrieved from a study of cytomegalovirus exposure and HLA in healthy donors. Background on the study: Early release data held roughly 90 million unique TCRs from HLA-typed donors.

Study observations and caveats: Later analysis placed DRB1 highest and HLA-C lowest in TCR association rates, which differed by HLA locus. For most TCR beta V segments, an earlier analysis put the productive rate at about 90% or about 30% of the time.

As concerns this clone: What it binds is unknown.

60 Vbeta and 13 Jbeta primers were used in PCR. Repertoires were generated with immunoSEQ multiplex PCR, while TCRdb's copy carries only in-frame clones and drops some. The sample consists of approximately 250,000 clones, roughly 85% of them appearing once. There are 14 residues in the CDR3. CDR1 is MNHEY, CDR2 SVGAGI, per germline. V shed 6 bases, J shed 4 bases, and the junction held 9 bases outside the gene matches. The sample taken for sequencing was PBMCs. The chain carries TRBV6-5 and TRBJ2-7; 7 positions agree with TRBD1. The sequence was collected from a girl aged 2-10 years in good health and CMV-seronegative. The CDR3 DNA sequence: TGTGCCAGCAGAACACAGGGGATTGAGTACGAGCAGTACTTC. Protein: CASRTQGIEYEQYF.